Included here is one TCR beta chain sequence, with context. Its antigen is unidentified. Germline V lookup: CDR1 MNHEY, CDR2 SVGAGI. This CDR3 has 13 residues. The ends were cut back, 3 bases at V and 4 bases at J, with 9 bases in the middle. This record comes from a study of cytomegalovirus exposure and HLA in healthy donors. Overall study: Of roughly 400 genotyped donors, more than 65% grouped in the Caucasian-associated ancestry cluster. Findings and limits, study-wide: Three CMV-associated chains proved CMV antigen-specific in vitro. As a later analysis showed, a missense DCLRE1C variant was linked to trimming of TCR beta V- and J-genes.

Every donor was a healthy person donating bone marrow. PCR was performed using 60 Vbeta and 13 Jbeta primers. Libraries were prepared by immunoSEQ multiplex PCR; TCRdb keeps only in-frame clonotypes and omits some of them. Of about 70,000 clones in the sample, roughly 90% were seen once. The V gene is TRBV6-5, the J gene TRBJ1-2; D is unclear. The TCR was taken from a woman aged 25-40 years in good health and CMV-seronegative. Sequences were obtained from PBMCs. The CDR3 here is CASSYGQVYGYTF. The DNA of the CDR3 is TGTGCCAGCAGTTATGGGCAGGTCTATGGCTACACCTTC.